This T cell receptor (beta chain) was sequenced in a study of cytomegalovirus exposure and HLA in healthy donors. Points from the study as a whole: According to a subsequent analysis, TCR clusters identified in the first cohort showed a tendency to co-occur across the 100 to 150 validation repertoires. Researchers catalogued about 150 TCR beta chains as cytomegalovirus-associated. Most observed TCR sequences were rare, whereas some public TCRs were detected in many donors.

As to this clone: Antigen unknown.

Profiled with immunoSEQ multiplex PCR; TCRdb holds only in-frame clones, not every one. The table has under 200,000 clones, roughly 96% seen once. This TCR came from a woman aged 18-30 years in good health and CMV-seronegative. Sequences were obtained from PBMCs.

CDR3 nucleotide sequence: TGTGCCAGCAGCTCCGCACTTAGACATCGAGAGACCCAGTACTTC. Translating it yields CASSSALRHRETQYF. The rearrangement links TRBV7-9 to TRBJ2-5; D unclear. The V end lost 4 bases, the J end lost 4 bases, and 16 bases lay between the germline ends. Germline V gene lookup returns CDR1 SEHNR and CDR2 FQNEAQ (reference sequence). The CDR3 runs to 15 residues.